In its sample, the clone carrying this T cell receptor (beta chain) was seen many times. RNA transcripts were the template for amplifying TCR beta CDR3 regions. During a first-round RT-PCR of the TCR CDR3, the HTBI primer set was used. TCRdb passed the multiplex PCR reads through MiXCR, listing each CDR3 protein once. The sample contains over 200,000 distinct CDR3 sequences, around 16% of which appear only once. These data originate in a study of T cells in Graves' hyperthyroidism and ophthalmopathy. Hyperthyroidism of Graves' type that showed no ophthalmopathy progression within 18 months was stable. In patients aged 18 to 65, hyperthyroidism was newly diagnosed, with duration under 2 months. Isolation of PBMCs was performed on 9.5 to 10 ml fresh peripheral blood. This CDR3 comprises 16 residues. Germline V gene lookup returns CDR1 SGHRS and CDR2 YFSETQ. J lost 2 bases, V lost 4 bases, and 6 bases had no gene match.

This receptor was taken from a man between 35 and 55 years old with Graves' hyperthyroidism. The rearrangement links TRBV5-1 to TRBJ1-2, with TRBD1 identical over 12 bases. What was sequenced was blood. CDR3 nucleotide sequence: TGCGCCAGCAGCGACGGGACAGGGGGCCTAAACTATGGCTACACCTTC. Residues: CASSDGTGGLNYGYTF. The full variable domain, rest sourced from reference TRBV5-1 and TRBJ1-2, is KAGVTQTPRYLIKTRGQQVTLSCSPISGHRSVSWYQQTPGQGLQFLFEYFSETQRNKGNFPGRFSGRQFSNSRSEMNVSTLELGDSALYLCASSDGTGGLNYGYTFGSGTRLTVV.